The 21 T cell receptor beta chains reported below all come from one sample, sequenced in a study of CD8+CD57+ T cells in acquired aplastic anemia. The template for TCR beta VDJ and CDR3 sequence profiling was genomic DNA. In TCRdb, the reads were re-called with MiXCR into one record per CDR3 protein. Of some 180,000 distinct CDR3 sequences listed, approximately 46% are singletons. The source material was sorted CD4+, CD8+, or CD8+CD57+ T cells (not recorded which) from PBMCs. All receptors come from a human donor in good health.

There are a few counts of this clonotype. The chain has TRBV19 and TRBJ1-2, with 8 bases identical to TRBD1. Germline loops: CDR1 LNHDA, CDR2 SQIVND (reference sequence). CDR3 length: 15 amino acids. V dropped 7 bases and J dropped 6; count of bases not matched to a gene: 13. The CDR3 DNA follows: TGTGCCAGTACTAACCCCGGACAGGGAGTCCATGGCTACACCTTC. Translating it yields CASTNPGQGVHGYTF.

As to this clonotype: Here the CDR3 omits its conserved ending phenylalanine or tryptophan, so a read error is the likely source. The genes are TRBV20-1 and TRBJ1-5; D call uncertain. The germline V and J ends were trimmed by 2 bases and 6 bases, with 11 bases remaining between them. The CDR3 contains 13 residues. The germline gives CDR1 DFQATT, CDR2 SNEGSKA (reference sequence). CDR3 in amino acids: CSARPLVAQPQHS. CDR3 DNA: TGCAGTGCTAGACCCTTAGTGGCTCAGCCCCAGCATTCT.

This chain joins TRBV29-1 and TRBJ1-1; 7 positions match TRBD1. CDR1 and CDR2 (germline): SQVTM, ANQGSEA. The CDR3 loop spans 13 amino acids. V lost 5 bases and J lost 1; bases outside the gene matches: 4. As DNA, the CDR3 is TGCAGCGTTACGGGACAGACGAACACTGAAGCTTTCTTT. Translation gives CSVTGQTNTEAFF.

The CDR3 sequence is CASSDGRTAIYGYTF. CDR3 nucleotides: TGCGCCAGCAGTGATGGTCGGACAGCGATCTATGGCTACACCTTC. The V and J genes are TRBV10-1 and TRBJ1-2; weak D call: TRBD1 (6 bases). Per the germline V gene, CDR1 is WNHNN and CDR2 is SYGVQD (reference sequence). Trimming removed 3 bases from V and 4 bases from J, with 15 bases in between. The CDR3 loop spans 15 amino acids.

The chain recombines TRBV9 with TRBJ1-1, with D tentatively TRBD1 (6 bases). V lost 2 bases and J 0 bases, leaving 11 bases between the germline ends. Germline loops: CDR1 SGDLS, CDR2 YYNGEE. The CDR3 is 15 residues long. In DNA, the CDR3 is TGTGCCAGCAGCGTTCAGGGGCAAATGAACACTGAAGCTTTCTTT. This encodes CASSVQGQMNTEAFF. The entire variable domain, with the rest obtained from reference TRBV9 and TRBJ1-1, is as follows: DSGVTQTPKHLITATGQRVTLRCSPRSGDLSVYWYQQSLDQGLQFLIQYYNGEERAKGNILERFSAQQFPDLHSELNLSSLELGDSALYFCASSVQGQMNTEAFFGQGTRLTVV.

This clonotype was observed at least ten times. The J gene is TRBJ2-3, the V gene TRBV10-2, with D possibly matching TRBD2 (6 bases). V lost 2 bases, J lost 2 bases, and 11 bases lay in between. This CDR3 has 15 residues. CDR1 is WSHSY and CDR2 is SAAADI in the germline V gene. CDR3 loop: CASSERAGTTDTQYF. The DNA for the CDR3 is TGCGCCAGCAGTGAGCGGGCGGGAACCACAGATACGCAGTATTTT.

CDR3 region: CSAWAGDSYEQYF. Here the CDR3 DNA reads TGCAGTGCTTGGGCAGGGGACTCCTACGAGCAGTACTTC. The genes are TRBV20-1 and TRBJ2-7; TRBD1 might be the D (6 bases). The CDR3 totals 13 residues. Germline V gene data show CDR1 as DFQATT and CDR2 as SNEGSKA (reference sequence). V lost 5 bases and J lost 0, with 11 bases in between.

Turning to this clonotype: A much larger clone differs by one base, so this may be a read error. The rearrangement joins TRBV12-3 or TRBV12-4 to TRBJ1-1, with 8 bases fitting TRBD1. Trimming at V came to 5 bases and at J to 1 base, leaving 6 bases not matched to a gene. This CDR3 has 15 amino acids. The CDR3 region is CASSERQGWNTEAFF. DNA for the CDR3: TGTGCCAGCAGTGAGCGACAGGGGTGGAACACTGAAGCTTTCTTT.

This clonotype showed up just a few times. This may be a read error, as it is one base from a much larger clone. The chain has TRBV5-1 and TRBJ2-7; D assignment may be TRBD1 or TRBD2 (6 bases each). Trimming left V 3 bases short and J 4 bases short, with 20 bases between. The germline V gene has CDR1 SGHRS and CDR2 YFSETQ. CDR3 size: 16 residues. The CDR3 spells CASSSRPRGAVYEQYF. Written as DNA, the CDR3 is TGCGCCAGCAGCTCTCGCCCTAGGGGGGCAGTATACGAGCAGTACTTC.

This clonotype was found many times. The chain links TRBV7-9 to TRBJ1-1; D gene unclear. CDR1 and CDR2 (germline): SEHNR, FQNEAQ (reference sequence). Trimming cost V 8 bases and J 5 bases, with 12 bases left between them. This CDR3 is built from 12 residues. The CDR3 DNA reads as TGTGCCAGCGGGAGGGTGGGGACTGAAGCTTTCTTT. Its translation: CASGRVGTEAFF.

This clonotype was counted at least ten times. The chain is built from TRBV5-1 and TRBJ2-3, with TRBD2 matching over 9 bases. The CDR3 is 15 amino acids. The germline V gene encodes CDR1 SGHRS and CDR2 YFSETQ. V lost 4 bases and J lost 5; bases outside the gene matches: 8. CDR3 in amino acids: CASSGLAGAVDTQYF. The CDR3 DNA follows: TGCGCCAGCAGCGGATTAGCGGGAGCTGTAGATACGCAGTATTTT. The full variable domain, rest sourced from reference TRBV5-1 and TRBJ2-3, is KAGVTQTPRYLIKTRGQQVTLSCSPISGHRSVSWYQQTPGQGLQFLFEYFSETQRNKGNFPGRFSGRQFSNSRSEMNVSTLELGDSALYLCASSGLAGAVDTQYFGPGTRLTVL.

Ten or more counts support this clonotype. V usage is TRBV2 and J usage is TRBJ2-3; no clear D gene. V was shortened by 2 bases and J by 1 base, with 10 bases between the two germline ends. The CDR3 is 15 amino acids. Germline CDR1 SNHLY, CDR2 FYNNEI. CDR3 amino acids: CASSEYVGRTDTQYF. The CDR3 DNA follows: TGTGCCAGCAGTGAATATGTGGGCCGCACAGATACGCAGTATTTT.

The chain recombines TRBV19 with TRBJ2-2, with 7 positions matching TRBD1. The CDR3 covers 15 residues. The germline V gene has CDR1 LNHDA and CDR2 SQIVND (reference sequence). With V trimmed by 6 bases and J by 6 bases, 10 bases remained unmatched. CDR3: CASREQGVGAGELFF. The CDR3 nucleotides are TGTGCCAGTAGGGAGCAGGGGGTCGGGGCCGGGGAGCTGTTTTTT.

The chain links TRBV6-6 to TRBJ1-1; 10 bases fit TRBD1. The V segment lost 2 bases and the J segment 4 bases; nucleotides outside the gene matches: 7. From germline, CDR1 is MNHNY and CDR2 SVGAGI (reference sequence). This CDR3 is 16 amino acids long. Here the CDR3 reads CASSYLGTGDFTEAFF. For the CDR3, the DNA is TGTGCCAGCAGTTACCTCGGGACAGGGGATTTCACTGAAGCTTTCTTT.

This clonotype was detected many times. This chain joins TRBV11-3 and TRBJ2-7; TRBD1 is a possible D gene (6 bases). The CDR3 has 15 amino acids. Looked up from germline, CDR1 is SGHNT and CDR2 is YENEEA. V lost 1 base, J lost 3 bases, and 13 bases lay in between. The CDR3 sequence is CASSLVNRVFYEQYF. CDR3 nucleotide sequence: TGTGCCAGCAGCTTAGTTAACAGGGTGTTCTACGAGCAGTACTTC.

The chain is built from TRBV2 and TRBJ2-7; 9 nucleotides agree with TRBD1. The V gene's germline CDR1 is SNHLY and CDR2 FYNNEI. This CDR3 comprises 14 residues. Trimming cost V 7 bases and J 3 bases; bases outside gene matches: 7. CDR3 DNA: TGTGCCAGCACTTCCGGGACAGGGAGCTACGAGCAGTACTTC. The encoded protein is CASTSGTGSYEQYF.

This clonotype occurred many times. The V gene is TRBV6-1, the J gene TRBJ2-2; 7 bases align to TRBD2. The germline V gene encodes CDR1 MNHNS and CDR2 SASEGT. Losses at the gene ends were 7 bases for V and 4 bases for J; bases not matched to a gene: 12. CDR3 length equals 16 residues. The CDR3 DNA is TGTGCCAGCACGAGGTGGGAGGGCCGTACCACCGGGGAGCTGTTTTTT. This encodes CASTRWEGRTTGELFF.

This clonotype appeared a few times. V and J are TRBV10-3 and TRBJ2-1; 11 nucleotides match TRBD1. The trim removed 6 bases at V and 8 bases at J, leaving 6 bases unmatched. Germline V gene lookup returns CDR1 ENHRY and CDR2 SYGVKD. This CDR3 contains 14 residues. CDR3 residues: CAIRGQGASDEQFF. The CDR3 nucleotides read TGTGCCATCAGAGGACAGGGGGCAAGCGATGAGCAGTTCTTC.

The J gene is TRBJ2-5, the V gene TRBV6-5; weak D call: TRBD2 (6 bases). The CDR3 spans 15 residues. Per the germline V gene, CDR1 is MNHEY and CDR2 is SVGAGI. Trimming stripped 0 bases from V and 5 bases from J, with 13 bases between. CDR3 amino acids: CASSYSEKGRETQYF. The CDR3 nucleotides are TGTGCCAGCAGTTACTCGGAGAAAGGGAGGGAGACCCAGTACTTC.

The V call is TRBV3-1, the J call TRBJ2-7; 9 bases are shared with TRBD2. Germline CDR1 reads LGHDT; CDR2 reads YNNKEL (reference sequence). Unmatched junction bases numbered 12, after V lost 8 bases and J lost 7 bases. CDR3 length: 14 residues. For the CDR3, the DNA is TGTGCCAGCGGGCGGCGGGGGGGCCTGGGGGAGCAGTACTTC. Residues: CASGRRGGLGEQYF.

The CDR3, as DNA: TGTGCCAGCGAGATGGACAGGATCGGTTCACCCCTCCACTTT. Its translation is CASEMDRIGSPLHF. V gene TRBV10-3 combines with J gene TRBJ1-6, with 7 bases that match TRBD1. Germline CDR1 reads ENHRY; CDR2 reads SYGVKD. The junction had 12 bases not matched to a gene; V was cut back by 10 bases and J by 9 bases. This CDR3 has 14 residues.